This passage covers 26 T cell receptor beta chains from one sample sequenced in a study of shared clonotypes between healthy human individuals. Libraries were prepared by immunoSEQ multiplex PCR; TCRdb keeps only in-frame clonotypes and omits some of them. The data show roughly 2,300,000 clones, just under 95% seen once. The sample comprised naive CD4+ T cells from PBMCs. Subset meaning: CD45RA+ positively selected. The receptors come from a man younger than 35 in good health. Some clones in this sample may be carry-over from other donors' samples.

The CDR3: CASSTGHQTQYF. The CDR3, as DNA: TGTGCCAGCTCAACGGGACACCAGACCCAGTACTTC. The chain is built from TRBV18 and TRBJ2-5, with D perhaps TRBD1 (6 bases). The germline V gene encodes CDR1 KGHSH and CDR2 LQKENI. The germline V and J ends were trimmed by 5 bases and 6 bases, with 10 bases remaining between them. The CDR3 sequence is 12 residues long.

The chain is built from TRBV2 and TRBJ1-2, with unresolved D. Between the trimmed V and J ends, which lost 1 base and 4 bases, there was a span of 16 bases. From germline, CDR1 is SNHLY and CDR2 FYNNEI. This CDR3 is built from 16 residues. The CDR3 sequence is CASSEGLTRVPYGYTF. The DNA of the CDR3 is TGTGCCAGCAGTGAAGGCCTCACTCGGGTTCCCTATGGCTACACCTTC.

This sequence joins TRBV18 and TRBJ1-3; D not certain. The CDR3 spans 16 residues. From germline, CDR1 is KGHSH and CDR2 LQKENI. V lost 2 bases and J 0 bases, leaving 11 bases between the germline ends. CDR3 amino acids: CASSPVADPSGNTIYF. The CDR3 DNA is TGTGCCAGCTCACCAGTGGCAGACCCCTCTGGAAACACCATATATTTT.

The genes are TRBV5-6 and TRBJ1-3; D remains ambiguous. Trimming removed 1 base at V and 0 bases at J, with 8 bases between. Germline V lookup: CDR1 SGHDT, CDR2 YYEEEE. There are 15 residues in the CDR3. The chain's CDR3 is CASSLRSISGNTIYF. DNA for the CDR3: TGTGCCAGCAGCTTGCGGTCAATCTCTGGAAACACCATATATTTT.

V usage is TRBV10-3 and J usage is TRBJ2-7; D unclear. The ends were cut back, 4 bases at V and 4 bases at J, with 20 bases in the middle. This CDR3 has 16 residues. Germline loops: CDR1 ENHRY, CDR2 SYGVKD. The CDR3 sequence is CAISGGLRAVLYEQYF. The CDR3 DNA sequence: TGTGCCATCAGTGGAGGATTAAGGGCAGTCCTTTACGAGCAGTACTTC.

This clone was recorded only once. CDR3 sequence reads: CASREIRGERNNEQFF. Here the CDR3 DNA reads TGTGCCAGCAGAGAAATACGGGGAGAAAGGAACAATGAGCAGTTCTTC. V is TRBV27 and J is TRBJ2-1; D is possibly TRBD2 (5 bases). Per germline, CDR1 MNHEY and CDR2 SMNVEV (reference sequence). Trimming shortened V by 6 bases and J by 5 bases, and 20 bases separated the two germline ends. CDR3 length equals 16 residues.

The J gene is TRBJ2-5, the V gene TRBV6-6; 8 bases agree with TRBD1. CDR1 is MNHNY, CDR2 SVGAGI, per germline (reference sequence). This CDR3 region has 14 residues. V was clipped by 4 bases and J by 2 bases; unmatched bases: 3. The chain's CDR3 is CASSSRDRQETQYF. The CDR3 DNA reads as TGTGCCAGCAGTTCTAGGGACAGGCAAGAGACCCAGTACTTC.

As for this clone: The sample contains more than one DNA sequence encoding this CDR3. The rearrangement links TRBV5-1 to TRBJ2-2; D gene ambiguous. Germline CDR1 is SGHRS and CDR2 is YFSETQ. V was pared by 4 bases and J by 0 bases, with 7 bases between. The CDR3 sequence is 14 residues long. The CDR3 loop reads CASSLGSNTGELFF. The CDR3 region has the DNA TGCGCCAGCAGCCTGGGCTCGAACACCGGGGAGCTGTTTTTT. The full variable domain, with the rest looked up from reference TRBV5-1 and TRBJ2-2, is KAGVTQTPRYLIKTRGQQVTLSCSPISGHRSVSWYQQTPGQGLQFLFEYFSETQRNKGNFPGRFSGRQFSNSRSEMNVSTLELGDSALYLCASSLGSNTGELFFGEGSRLTVL.

The table lists this clone with a count of one. This rearrangement joins TRBV5-1 to TRBJ1-5; a possible D gene is TRBD1 (5 bases). CDR1 and CDR2 (germline): SGHRS, YFSETQ. The CDR3 has 16 amino acids. V was cut by 0 bases and J by 7 bases, with 17 bases left in between. The CDR3 region is CASSLGDQGPAQPQHF. As DNA, the CDR3 is TGCGCCAGCAGCTTGGGTGATCAGGGCCCCGCCCAGCCCCAGCATTTT.

The CDR3 DNA reads TGTGCCAGCAGACATGGACAGTCCTACGAGCAGTACTTC. Encoded protein: CASRHGQSYEQYF. The chain links TRBV6-5 to TRBJ2-7, with D possibly matching TRBD1 (6 bases). Germline CDR1 reads MNHEY; CDR2 reads SVGAGI. The CDR3 loop spans 13 amino acids. V lost 6 bases and J lost 1, with 10 bases in between.

V is TRBV19 and J is TRBJ1-1; D possibly corresponds to TRBD1 (6 bases). Germline CDR1 LNHDA, CDR2 SQIVND (reference sequence). V lost 5 bases and J 5 bases, leaving 15 bases between the germline ends. The CDR3 totals 14 residues. The CDR3 here is CASSRTAGGTEAFF. Here the CDR3 DNA reads TGTGCCAGTAGTCGGACAGCCGGGGGAACTGAAGCTTTCTTT.

This chain connects TRBV28 to TRBJ2-5; D unresolved. Germline CDR1 reads MDHEN; CDR2 reads SYDVKM. The CDR3 contains 12 residues. V lost 6 bases to trimming and J lost 5 bases, with 10 bases between them. CDR3 nucleotides: TGTGCCAGCAGAAGGTTAGGGGAGACCCAGTACTTC. Translation gives CASRRLGETQYF.

This sequence joins TRBV28 and TRBJ2-1; 11 bases line up with TRBD2. V lost 5 bases and J lost 8; bases outside the gene matches: 8. Per the germline V gene, CDR1 is MDHEN and CDR2 is SYDVKM. This CDR3 is built from 15 residues. CDR3 nucleotide sequence: TGTGCCAGCAGTCCGGCTAGCGGGAGGAGTGATGAGCAGTTCTTC. This codes for CASSPASGRSDEQFF.

V usage is TRBV19 and J usage is TRBJ2-3, with unresolved D. With 3 bases removed from V and 2 bases from J, the gap between germline ends came to 9 bases. CDR3 length: 14 amino acids. CDR1 is LNHDA and CDR2 is SQIVND in the germline V gene (reference sequence). CDR3 residues: CASSMRQATDTQYF. In nucleotides, the CDR3 is TGTGCCAGTAGTATGCGGCAGGCCACAGATACGCAGTATTTT.

The J gene is TRBJ2-1, the V gene TRBV27; TRBD2 aligns across 7 bases. V was pared by 5 bases and J by 3 bases, with 7 bases of the junction left unmatched. CDR1 and CDR2 from the germline V gene are MNHEY and SMNVEV (reference sequence). CDR3 size: 15 residues. CDR3 amino acids: CASSPWASGYNEQFF. CDR3 sequence (DNA): TGTGCCAGCAGTCCATGGGCTAGCGGCTACAATGAGCAGTTCTTC.

V usage is TRBV28 and J usage is TRBJ1-2; the D gene is possibly TRBD1 (6 bases). Germline V lookup: CDR1 MDHEN, CDR2 SYDVKM. V was clipped by 4 bases and J by 4 bases, with 10 bases between them. CDR3 length: 13 amino acids. CDR3 sequence: CASSSDRSYGYTF. In DNA form, the CDR3 reads TGTGCCAGCAGTTCGGACAGAAGCTATGGCTACACCTTC.

The V and J genes are TRBV7-2 and TRBJ1-1, with D maybe TRBD1 (6 bases). There are 15 residues in the CDR3. Trimming took off 0 bases at V and 4 bases at J, with 12 bases between the two ends. The germline gives CDR1 SGHTA, CDR2 FQGNSA. CDR3 sequence (DNA): TGTGCCAGCAGCTTAGCGAGGGGGGCGGGCACTGAAGCTTTCTTT. Translation gives CASSLARGAGTEAFF.

This sequence joins TRBV5-5 and TRBJ2-7; 8 nucleotides line up with TRBD1. In germline, CDR1 is SGHKS, CDR2 YYEKEE (reference sequence). V trimming: 6 bases; J trimming: 4 bases; junction bases outside the gene matches: 12. The CDR3 runs to 15 residues. DNA of the CDR3: TGTGCCAGCACCATCCGGACAGGGTCGATGTACGAGCAGTACTTC. Its translation: CASTIRTGSMYEQYF.

V usage is TRBV5-1 and J usage is TRBJ1-2, with D maybe TRBD1 (5 bases). Germline V CDR1 and CDR2: SGHRS, YFSETQ. Trimming took 6 bases from V and 3 from J, leaving 15 bases between them. CDR3 length equals 14 residues. The CDR3 region is CASTAGGTHYGYTF. As DNA, the CDR3 is TGCGCCAGCACGGCCGGCGGGACCCACTATGGCTACACCTTC.

The rearrangement uses TRBV4-1 and TRBJ1-2; D uncertain. This CDR3 has 12 residues. The V gene lost 2 bases and the J gene lost 7 bases, with 8 bases spanning the gap. Germline CDR1 is MGHRA and CDR2 is YSYEKL. CDR3: CASSQNRFGYTF. Here the CDR3 DNA reads TGCGCCAGCAGCCAAAACCGTTTTGGCTACACCTTC.

The rearrangement links TRBV7-9 to TRBJ2-3, with D hard to call. Deletions cut 5 bases from V and 7 bases from J, with 19 bases between. The CDR3 runs to 15 residues. The V gene's germline CDR1 is SEHNR and CDR2 FQNEAQ (reference sequence). CDR3 sequence reads: CASSPDSPTRNTQYF. CDR3 nucleotide sequence: TGTGCCAGCAGCCCTGACTCTCCGACAAGAAATACGCAGTATTTT.

The genes are TRBV30 and TRBJ1-1; 11 nucleotides line up with TRBD1. Germline lookup yields CDR1 GTSNPN and CDR2 SVGIG (reference sequence). This CDR3 is 18 amino acids long. Losses at the gene ends were 5 bases for V and 5 bases for J; bases not matched to a gene: 19. The CDR3 sequence: CAWHRTGTGGGIGTEAFF. CDR3 DNA: TGTGCCTGGCACCGGACCGGGACAGGGGGGGGGATTGGTACTGAAGCTTTCTTT. The full variable domain, with the rest looked up from reference TRBV30 and TRBJ1-1, is SQTIHQWPATLVQPVGSPLSLECTVEGTSNPNLYWYRQAAGRGLQLLFYSVGIGQISSEVPQNLSASRPQDRQFILSSKKLLLSDSGFYLCAWHRTGTGGGIGTEAFFGQGTRLTVV.

The chain joins TRBV2 to TRBJ1-1; D gene ambiguous. Germline CDR1 and CDR2: SNHLY and FYNNEI. The V end lost 11 bases, the J end lost 1 base, and 14 bases lay between the germline ends. This CDR3 is built from 13 residues. The DNA of the CDR3 is TGTGCCGGCTCTTATTCCGCGAACACTGAAGCTTTCTTT. Its translation is CAGSYSANTEAFF.

The V call is TRBV27, the J call TRBJ2-1, with 9 bases matching TRBD2. The V gene's germline CDR1 is MNHEY and CDR2 SMNVEV (reference sequence). V lost 4 bases and J lost 2; bases outside the gene matches: 21. The CDR3 sequence is 21 residues long. The CDR3 is CASSYLMRRGLAGVTYNEQFF. As DNA, the CDR3 is TGTGCCAGCAGTTACCTTATGCGGCGGGGGTTAGCGGGAGTCACCTACAATGAGCAGTTCTTC.

In its sample, this clone was seen once. The chain joins TRBV27 to TRBJ2-4; D remains ambiguous. Germline CDR1 reads MNHEY; CDR2 reads SMNVEV (reference sequence). The CDR3 spans 14 residues. The V end was cut by 6 bases, the J end by 0 bases, with 9 bases between. The DNA for the CDR3 is TGTGCCAGCAGCCCCCTCGGAGCCAAAAACATTCAGTACTTC. Amino acids: CASSPLGAKNIQYF.

The sample holds one count of this clone. J is TRBJ2-3 and V is TRBV27, with D unresolved. Per germline, CDR1 MNHEY and CDR2 SMNVEV (reference sequence). The CDR3 totals 13 residues. Trimming stripped 2 bases from V and 1 base from J, with 4 bases between. DNA of the CDR3: TGTGCCAGCAGTTTAAAAGGCACAGATACGCAGTATTTT. Its translation: CASSLKGTDTQYF.